A selection of T cell receptor beta chains follows, all from one sample in a study of PD-1 blockade in classical Hodgkin lymphoma. This table comes from immunoSEQ multiplex PCR, and its TCRdb copy is limited to in-frame clones, with some not included. The sample consists of 30,000 to 35,000 clones, 85% to 95% of them appearing once. The specimen was peripheral blood mononuclear cells (PBMCs). The receptors come from a human donor with classical Hodgkin lymphoma. Both conserved end residues are part of each CDR3. Fields, in order: J gene, D gene, V gene, clone size, CDR3 protein, CDR3 DNA. D genes are given only for firm matches. Not every row has a clone size; where given, it reads once, few, many or a size class.

J gene: TRBJ1-4; D gene: -; V gene: TRBV5-6; clone size: -; CDR3 protein: CASSHRWEKLFF; CDR3 DNA: TGTGCCAGCAGCCATCGATGGGAAAAACTGTTTTTT
J gene: TRBJ2-2; D gene: TRBD1; V gene: TRBV25-1; clone size: -; CDR3 protein: CASSWSPSRTGGAGELFF; CDR3 DNA: TGTGCCAGCAGTTGGTCCCCCTCGAGGACAGGAGGAGCCGGGGAGCTGTTTTTT
J gene: TRBJ2-7; D gene: TRBD1; V gene: TRBV7-9; clone size: -; CDR3 protein: CASSEIGTGADEQYF; CDR3 DNA: TGTGCCAGCAGCGAGATAGGGACAGGGGCTGACGAGCAGTACTTC
J gene: TRBJ2-5; D gene: -; V gene: TRBV18; clone size: -; CDR3 protein: CASSPPATAKETQYF; CDR3 DNA: TGTGCCAGCTCACCACCGGCGACAGCCAAAGAGACCCAGTACTTC
J gene: TRBJ1-2; D gene: -; V gene: TRBV18; clone size: -; CDR3 protein: CASSLNPPNDYTF; CDR3 DNA: TGTGCCAGCTCACTCAACCCCCCTAACGATTACACCTTC
J gene: TRBJ2-7; D gene: -; V gene: TRBV6-5; clone size: few; CDR3 protein: CASSTRDLAYEQYF; CDR3 DNA: TGTGCCAGCAGTACCCGGGACTTAGCCTACGAGCAGTACTTC
J gene: TRBJ2-3; D gene: TRBD2; V gene: TRBV5-1; clone size: -; CDR3 protein: CASSLAPGGRSDTQYF; CDR3 DNA: TGCGCCAGCAGCTTGGCCCCCGGGGGGAGATCAGATACGCAGTATTTT
J gene: TRBJ1-5; D gene: -; V gene: TRBV7-2; clone size: -; CDR3 protein: CASSPDRGNQPQHF; CDR3 DNA: TGTGCCAGCAGCCCCGACAGAGGCAATCAGCCCCAGCATTTT
J gene: TRBJ1-2; D gene: TRBD1; V gene: TRBV4-3; clone size: once; CDR3 protein: CASSQDRRTGYGYTF; CDR3 DNA: TGCGCCAGCAGCCAAGATCGGCGGACAGGTTATGGCTACACCTTC
J gene: TRBJ1-2; D gene: -; V gene: TRBV19; clone size: -; CDR3 protein: CASKWQGSNYGYTF; CDR3 DNA: TGTGCCAGTAAATGGCAGGGATCCAACTATGGCTACACCTTC
J gene: TRBJ2-7; D gene: TRBD1; V gene: TRBV11-1; clone size: -; CDR3 protein: CASSLSRLGQGSYEQYF; CDR3 DNA: TGTGCCAGCAGCTTATCTCGGTTGGGACAGGGCTCCTACGAGCAGTACTTC
J gene: TRBJ1-6; D gene: -; V gene: TRBV6-1; clone size: -; CDR3 protein: CASSAQGLGSPLHF; CDR3 DNA: TGTGCCAGCAGTGCACAGGGCTTAGGCTCACCCCTCCACTTT
J gene: TRBJ2-1; D gene: TRBD2; V gene: TRBV27; clone size: -; CDR3 protein: CASSLSPIAGIHNEQFF; CDR3 DNA: TGTGCCAGCAGTTTATCGCCAATAGCGGGGATTCACAATGAGCAGTTCTTC
J gene: TRBJ2-3; D gene: -; V gene: TRBV18; clone size: -; CDR3 protein: CASSPWTYSTDTQYF; CDR3 DNA: TGTGCCAGCTCACCATGGACCTATAGCACAGATACGCAGTATTTT
J gene: TRBJ2-3; D gene: -; V gene: TRBV9; clone size: once; CDR3 protein: CASSAVIGDTQYF; CDR3 DNA: TGTGCCAGCAGCGCGGTTATAGGGGATACGCAGTATTTT
J gene: TRBJ1-1; D gene: TRBD1; V gene: TRBV5-1; clone size: -; CDR3 protein: CASSPGQSLVDTEAFF; CDR3 DNA: TGCGCCAGCAGCCCGGGACAGTCTCTCGTAGACACTGAAGCTTTCTTT
J gene: TRBJ1-1; D gene: -; V gene: TRBV5-1; clone size: -; CDR3 protein: CASSFGTLNTEAFF; CDR3 DNA: TGCGCCAGCAGCTTTGGGACACTGAACACTGAAGCTTTCTTT
J gene: TRBJ1-1; D gene: -; V gene: TRBV11-2; clone size: -; CDR3 protein: CASSPGRLGGRVNTEAFF; CDR3 DNA: TGTGCCAGCAGCCCCGGAAGGCTCGGGGGGCGTGTGAACACTGAAGCTTTCTTT
J gene: TRBJ1-4; D gene: TRBD1; V gene: TRBV2; clone size: -; CDR3 protein: CASSMLGTGIIEKLFF; CDR3 DNA: TGTGCCAGCAGCATGCTTGGGACAGGCATTATTGAAAAACTGTTTTTT
J gene: TRBJ1-1; D gene: TRBD1; V gene: TRBV7-3; clone size: -; CDR3 protein: CASSARQGFDTEAFF; CDR3 DNA: TGTGCCAGCAGCGCCAGACAGGGATTTGATACTGAAGCTTTCTTT
J gene: TRBJ1-2; D gene: -; V gene: TRBV5-6; clone size: -; CDR3 protein: CASSLSGAFGYTF; CDR3 DNA: TGTGCCAGCAGCTTATCAGGGGCGTTTGGCTACACCTTC
J gene: TRBJ1-6; D gene: -; V gene: TRBV11-2; clone size: -; CDR3 protein: CASRRGRGSSPLHF; CDR3 DNA: TGTGCCAGCAGGAGAGGCAGGGGATCTTCACCCCTCCACTTT
J gene: TRBJ1-1; D gene: -; V gene: TRBV27; clone size: -; CDR3 protein: CASSLRGTNTEAFF; CDR3 DNA: TGTGCCAGCAGTTTACGAGGGACGAACACTGAAGCTTTCTTT
J gene: TRBJ2-7; D gene: -; V gene: TRBV10-2; clone size: -; CDR3 protein: CASSEFGGGAYDEQYF; CDR3 DNA: TGCGCCAGCAGTGAGTTCGGTGGAGGGGCTTACGACGAGCAGTACTTC
J gene: TRBJ1-2; D gene: TRBD1; V gene: TRBV6-5; clone size: once; CDR3 protein: CASSHGQAYGYTF; CDR3 DNA: TGTGCCAGCAGTCACGGACAGGCCTATGGCTACACCTTC
J gene: TRBJ1-1; D gene: -; V gene: TRBV9; clone size: -; CDR3 protein: CASSVAAGSWTAYTEAFF; CDR3 DNA: TGTGCCAGCAGCGTAGCGGCCGGTTCATGGACAGCCTACACTGAAGCTTTCTTT
J gene: TRBJ1-1; D gene: -; V gene: TRBV29-1; clone size: -; CDR3 protein: CSVEEVWGVGNTEAFF; CDR3 DNA: TGCAGCGTTGAAGAGGTTTGGGGGGTGGGAAACACTGAAGCTTTCTTT
J gene: TRBJ2-3; D gene: -; V gene: TRBV7-2; clone size: -; CDR3 protein: CASSDSWVTDTQYF; CDR3 DNA: TGTGCCAGCAGCGATTCATGGGTCACAGATACGCAGTATTTT
J gene: TRBJ1-3; D gene: TRBD1; V gene: TRBV5-1; clone size: -; CDR3 protein: CASSEGTVSGNTIYF; CDR3 DNA: TGCGCCAGCAGCGAGGGGACAGTCTCTGGAAACACCATATATTTT